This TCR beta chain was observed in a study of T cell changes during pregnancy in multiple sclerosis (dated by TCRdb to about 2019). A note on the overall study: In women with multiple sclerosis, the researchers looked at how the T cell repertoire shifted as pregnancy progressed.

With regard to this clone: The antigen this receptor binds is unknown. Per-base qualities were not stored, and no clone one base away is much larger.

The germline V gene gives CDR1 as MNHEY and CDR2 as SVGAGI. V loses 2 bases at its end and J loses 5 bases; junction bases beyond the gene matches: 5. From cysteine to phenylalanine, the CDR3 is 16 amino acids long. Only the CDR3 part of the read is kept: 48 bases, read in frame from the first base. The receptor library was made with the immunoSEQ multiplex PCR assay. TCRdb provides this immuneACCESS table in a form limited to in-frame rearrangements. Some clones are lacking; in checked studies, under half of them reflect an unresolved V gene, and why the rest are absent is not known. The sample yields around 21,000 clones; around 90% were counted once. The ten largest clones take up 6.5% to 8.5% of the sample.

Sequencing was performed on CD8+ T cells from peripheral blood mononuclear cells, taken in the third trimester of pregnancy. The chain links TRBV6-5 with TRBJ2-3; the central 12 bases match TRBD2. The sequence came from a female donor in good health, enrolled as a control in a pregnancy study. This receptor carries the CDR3 CASSYGGLAGQDTQYF. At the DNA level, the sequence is TGTGCCAGCAGTTACGGGGGACTAGCGGGCCAAGATACGCAGTATTTT.